Following are 26 T cell receptor beta chains from one sample sequenced in a study of T-cell reconstitution after alpha-beta-depleted transplantation in children. Preparation of the TCRbeta library involved a method that used unique molecular identifiers. MiXCR was run by TCRdb on the PCR reads, yielding one entry per CDR3 protein. The data show around 360,000 distinct CDR3 sequences, with 10% seen just once and around 2.4% held by the top ten. Specimen: PBMCs from the stem cell graft donor, collected from the stem cell graft. Receptor source: a human donor who donated a stem cell graft to a child with acute lymphoblastic leukemia.

This clonotype has more than one count but fewer than ten. The chain combines TRBV5-1 with TRBJ2-5, with 8 bases identical to TRBD1. Germline V gives CDR1 SGHRS, CDR2 YFSETQ. The CDR3 runs 16 residues. The trim removed 4 bases at V and 1 base at J, leaving 9 bases unmatched. This CDR3 is CASSPRTGTIQETQYF. In nucleotides, the CDR3 is TGCGCCAGCAGCCCCCGGACAGGGACCATCCAAGAGACCCAGTACTTC.

This clonotype occurred a few times. CDR3 loop: CASRDPGARYEQYF. CDR3 coding DNA: TGCGCCAGCAGGGATCCAGGGGCGCGGTACGAGCAGTACTTC. The chain joins TRBV5-1 to TRBJ2-7; D perhaps matches TRBD1 (6 bases). V lost 5 bases and J 4 bases, leaving 16 bases between the germline ends. CDR1 and CDR2 from the germline V gene are SGHRS and YFSETQ. The CDR3 totals 14 residues.

V usage is TRBV6-1 and J usage is TRBJ1-1; D is ambiguous. The ends were cut back, 9 bases at V and 1 base at J, with 12 bases in the middle. The germline V gene has CDR1 MNHNS and CDR2 SASEGT. This CDR3 spans 13 amino acids. The CDR3 bases are TGTGCCAGTCTGCGGGCTACGAACACTGAAGCTTTCTTT. Protein: CASLRATNTEAFF.

This clonotype showed up just a few times. The chain joins TRBV4-1 to TRBJ2-7; 7 nucleotides line up with TRBD1. The CDR3 loop spans 16 amino acids. V lost 0 bases, J lost 6 bases, and 11 bases stayed unmatched. Germline V gives CDR1 MGHRA, CDR2 YSYEKL. As DNA, the CDR3 is TGCGCCAGCAGCCAAGACAGGCAACAGGGGTTGGCCGAGCAGTACTTC. Its translation: CASSQDRQQGLAEQYF.

This clonotype has a count of ten or more. This chain connects TRBV4-2 to TRBJ2-7; D call uncertain. CDR3 length equals 15 residues. The germline V gene encodes CDR1 LGHNA and CDR2 YNFKEQ. V lost 0 bases and J lost 0, with 9 bases in between. This CDR3 is CASSQDPQSSYEQYF. CDR3 bases: TGTGCCAGCAGCCAAGATCCCCAAAGCTCCTACGAGCAGTACTTC.

This clonotype was picked up a small number of times. The chain joins TRBV25-1 to TRBJ2-1, with 11 nucleotides matching TRBD2. The trim removed 1 base at V and 4 bases at J, leaving 3 bases unmatched. Looked up from germline, CDR1 is MGHDK and CDR2 is SYGVNS. CDR3 length: 16 amino acids. As DNA, the CDR3 is TGTGCCAGCAGTGAATTTACTAGCGGGAGATACAATGAGCAGTTCTTC. Its protein product is CASSEFTSGRYNEQFF.

This clonotype was detected ten times or more. This chain uses TRBV29-1 with TRBJ2-1; TRBD2 matches at 7 bases. The V gene end was trimmed by 7 bases and the J gene end by 4 bases; junction bases not matched to a gene: 10. This CDR3 spans 14 amino acids. Germline V gene lookup returns CDR1 SQVTM and CDR2 ANQGSEA. As DNA, the CDR3 is TGCAGCGGTAGAGTAGCGGGCCTTTACAATGAGCAGTTCTTC. As protein: CSGRVAGLYNEQFF.

This clonotype occurred a few times. The chain has TRBV5-1 and TRBJ2-7; D call uncertain. There are 14 residues in the CDR3. Germline lookup yields CDR1 SGHRS and CDR2 YFSETQ. Trimming took off 2 bases at V and 5 bases at J, with 14 bases between the two ends. DNA for the CDR3: TGCGCCAGCAGCTTAGGTGGTAATAGGAACGAGCAGTACTTC. Translating it yields CASSLGGNRNEQYF.

The chain couples TRBV5-1 to TRBJ2-2, with TRBD2 identical over 8 bases. This CDR3 has 18 amino acids. V dropped 5 bases and J dropped 4; count of bases not matched to a gene: 16. The germline CDR1 and CDR2 sequences are SGHRS and YFSETQ. CDR3 sequence reads: CASSFIRRGRRGTGELFF. CDR3 DNA: TGCGCCAGCAGTTTTATACGACGCGGGAGGAGGGGCACCGGGGAGCTGTTTTTT.

In this sample, this clonotype turned up a few times. The chain links TRBV7-9 to TRBJ1-2; maybe TRBD1 (5 bases). CDR1 is SEHNR and CDR2 is FQNEAQ in the germline V gene (reference sequence). Between the trimmed V and J ends, which lost 1 base and 3 bases, there was a span of 15 bases. This CDR3 is 16 amino acids long. CDR3: CASSLVTSQGHYGYTF. CDR3 DNA sequence: TGTGCCAGCAGCTTAGTCACCTCCCAGGGCCACTATGGCTACACCTTC.

This clonotype was counted between two and nine times. This rearrangement joins TRBV28 to TRBJ2-3; 8 nucleotides align to TRBD1. The ends lost 3 bases at V and 2 bases at J; junction bases unmatched: 7. Germline V CDR1 and CDR2: MDHEN, SYDVKM. CDR3 length: 16 residues. The CDR3: CASSFGTGTYTDTQYF. The CDR3 coding sequence is TGTGCCAGCAGTTTCGGGACAGGAACTTACACAGATACGCAGTATTTT.

In this sample, this clonotype turned up a few times. This chain joins TRBV6-5 and TRBJ2-2, with no clear D. The CDR3 covers 17 residues. Between the trimmed V and J ends, which lost 2 bases and 1 base, there was a span of 14 bases. Germline values: CDR1 MNHEY, CDR2 SVGAGI. Here the CDR3 DNA reads TGTGCCAGCAGTTACGATAACGGACCTGGGAACACCGGGGAGCTGTTTTTT. Its translation is CASSYDNGPGNTGELFF.

This clonotype was found once. Here the CDR3 DNA reads TGTGCCAGCAGTTTTATCGGACGGGCCTTCTATGGCTACACCTTC. Its protein is CASSFIGRAFYGYTF. The chain combines TRBV27 with TRBJ1-2; the D is unclear. The V end was cut by 3 bases, the J end by 4 bases, with 15 bases between. Germline-derived CDR1 and CDR2 are MNHEY and SMNVEV (reference sequence). The CDR3 totals 15 residues.

This clonotype was seen a few times. The chain carries TRBV15 and TRBJ2-3; 9 bases line up with TRBD2. The CDR3 spans 14 residues. Germline lookup yields CDR1 LNHNV and CDR2 YYDKDF (reference sequence). V lost 8 bases, J lost 2 bases, and 5 bases stayed unmatched. Here the CDR3 DNA reads TGTGCCACCGGAGCGGGAGGAACCACAGATACGCAGTATTTT. Protein: CATGAGGTTDTQYF.

This clonotype occurred a few times. The genes are TRBV7-2 and TRBJ2-7; 9 nucleotides align to TRBD1. CDR1 is SGHTA, CDR2 FQGNSA, per germline. The CDR3 has 14 residues. V shed 5 bases, J shed 3 bases, and the junction held 5 bases outside the gene matches. CDR3 sequence (DNA): TGTGCCAGCAGCCGACAGGGGGAGGTCTACGAGCAGTACTTC. This sequence encodes CASSRQGEVYEQYF.

The J gene is TRBJ2-1, the V gene TRBV18; 7 nucleotides line up with TRBD2. Germline lookup yields CDR1 KGHSH and CDR2 LQKENI. J was trimmed by 9 bases and V by 3 bases; bases with no gene match: 5. This CDR3 is built from 13 residues. The chain's CDR3 is CASSPQRDGEQFF. CDR3 DNA: TGTGCCAGCTCACCCCAGCGGGATGGTGAGCAGTTCTTC. Using reference TRBV18 and TRBJ2-1 for the parts outside the CDR3, the full variable domain is NAGVMQNPRHLVRRRGQEARLRCSPMKGHSHVYWYRQLPEEGLKFMVYLQKENIIDESGMPKERFSAEFPKEGPSILRIQQVVRGDSAAYFCASSPQRDGEQFFGPGTRLTVL.

In this sample, this clonotype turned up a few times. This chain links TRBV24-1 with TRBJ2-1; D might be TRBD1 (6 bases). V dropped 3 bases and J dropped 5 bases, with 13 bases sitting between them. CDR1 and CDR2 from the germline V gene are KGHDR and SFDVKD. There are 15 residues in the CDR3. The CDR3 here is CATSDAPGANNEQFF. The DNA for the CDR3 is TGTGCCACCAGTGATGCTCCAGGGGCGAACAATGAGCAGTTCTTC.

The J gene is TRBJ2-7, the V gene TRBV11-2; no firm D call. CDR3 length: 15 residues. V lost 2 bases, J lost 0 bases, and 11 bases lay in between. CDR1 and CDR2 from the germline V gene are SGHAT and FQNNGV. DNA for the CDR3: TGTGCCAGCAGCTTATCCAGCCCCGGCTCCTACGAGCAGTACTTC. The encoded protein is CASSLSSPGSYEQYF.

The chain couples TRBV27 to TRBJ2-5; a weak D match, TRBD2 (5 bases). Germline V lookup: CDR1 MNHEY, CDR2 SMNVEV (reference sequence). The CDR3 loop spans 13 amino acids. Trimming pared 6 bases from V and 7 bases from J, leaving 15 bases between. The CDR3 coding sequence is TGTGCCAGCAGCTCCAGCGGAGGTGGGACCCAGTACTTC. Amino acid sequence: CASSSSGGGTQYF.

A few counts support this clonotype. This chain uses TRBV6-2 or TRBV6-3 with TRBJ1-1; 11 bases match TRBD1. This CDR3 comprises 17 residues. The germline gives CDR1 MNHEY, CDR2 SVGEGT. V shed 4 bases, J shed 4 bases, and the junction held 11 bases outside the gene matches. CDR3 nucleotide sequence: TGTGCCAGCAGTTGGGACAGGGGGGTTAACGGCGGCACTGAAGCTTTCTTT. As protein: CASSWDRGVNGGTEAFF.

This clonotype was observed a few times. The rearrangement links TRBV7-9 to TRBJ1-2; D possibly corresponds to TRBD1 (5 bases). CDR1 is SEHNR and CDR2 is FQNEAQ in the germline V gene (reference sequence). The V end lost 1 base, the J end lost 1 base, and 10 bases lay between the germline ends. This CDR3 has 15 residues. The CDR3 protein is CASSLELGLNYGYTF. CDR3 in DNA: TGTGCCAGCAGCTTAGAGTTGGGACTTAACTATGGCTACACCTTC.

V and J are TRBV5-1 and TRBJ2-7; D possibly corresponds to TRBD2 (6 bases). This CDR3 is 12 amino acids long. Germline values: CDR1 SGHRS, CDR2 YFSETQ. V lost 7 bases and J 5 bases, leaving 13 bases between the germline ends. CDR3 region: CASSTSLDEQYF. In DNA form, the CDR3 reads TGCGCCAGCTCCACTAGCCTGGACGAGCAGTACTTC.

The chain joins TRBV6-2 or TRBV6-3 to TRBJ2-7, with 10 nucleotides matching TRBD1. V gave up 7 bases and J gave up 3 bases; unmatched junction bases: 9. This CDR3 region has 15 residues. Germline V lookup: CDR1 MNHEY, CDR2 SVGEGT. CDR3 residues: CASKSGTGAFYEQYF. In DNA, the CDR3 is TGTGCCAGCAAGTCCGGGACAGGGGCTTTCTACGAGCAGTACTTC.

This clonotype was found a few times. The J gene is TRBJ2-1, the V gene TRBV7-2, with 13 positions matching TRBD2. Germline assignment: CDR1 SGHTA and CDR2 FQGNSA. V lost 5 bases, J lost 11 bases, and 9 bases stayed unmatched. The CDR3 totals 15 residues. Here the CDR3 reads CASSGTSGEKNQQFF. CDR3 in DNA: TGTGCCAGCAGCGGGACTAGCGGGGAGAAAAATCAGCAGTTCTTC.

V is TRBV7-9 and J is TRBJ1-5; no reliable D call. V lost 1 base and J 0 bases, leaving 10 bases between the germline ends. Germline CDR1 is SEHNR and CDR2 is FQNEAQ (reference sequence). The CDR3 length is 16 residues. The CDR3 protein is CASSLGGWYSNQPQHF. Written as DNA, the CDR3 is TGTGCCAGCAGCTTAGGGGGATGGTATAGCAATCAGCCCCAGCATTTT.

This clonotype was detected a few times. V usage is TRBV5-1 and J usage is TRBJ2-1, with TRBD2 as a possible D gene (5 bases). Trimming took 4 bases from V and 3 from J, leaving 14 bases between them. Germline V lookup: CDR1 SGHRS, CDR2 YFSETQ. This CDR3 spans 15 amino acids. The CDR3 is CASSQSTGNYNEQFF. The CDR3 coding sequence is TGCGCCAGCAGCCAATCGACGGGAAACTACAATGAGCAGTTCTTC.